Shown below are 28 T cell receptor beta chains from a single sample sequenced in a study of T cell changes during pregnancy in multiple sclerosis (dated by TCRdb to about 2019). Library preparation used the immunoSEQ multiplex PCR assay. TCRdb retrieved this table from immuneACCESS and kept in-frame rearrangements only. Not all clones are present; in checked studies, unresolved V genes account for under half, and no reason is known for the remainder. This sample lists about 100,000 clones; about 90% were detected once. The ten largest make up less than 2.5% of the sample. The source material was peripheral blood, sampled after pregnancy. The receptors come from a female donor with multiple sclerosis, enrolled in a pregnancy study.

As DNA, the CDR3 is TGTGCCAGCAGTTTCGGGGGGACACAAAACTATGGCTACACCTTC. Encoded protein: CASSFGGTQNYGYTF. The chain has TRBV5-4 and TRBJ1-2, with a tentative D call TRBD1 (6 bases). Germline V lookup: CDR1 SGHNT, CDR2 YYREEE (reference sequence). This CDR3 region has 15 residues. The ends were cut back, 5 bases at V and 2 bases at J, with 16 bases in the middle.

This clone was observed a few times. The chain uses TRBV6-4 and TRBJ1-2; 7 nucleotides match TRBD1. CDR1 and CDR2 (germline): MRHNA, SNTAGT. The CDR3 consists of 15 residues. Unmatched junction bases numbered 10, after V lost 5 bases and J lost 4 bases. CDR3: CASSYGPQGSYGYTF. The CDR3 nucleotides read TGTGCCAGCAGTTACGGACCACAGGGGAGCTATGGCTACACCTTC.

The chain has TRBV7-9 and TRBJ2-1; 8 bases are shared with TRBD2. The junction had 6 bases not matched to a gene; V was cut back by 5 bases and J by 6 bases. The CDR3 runs to 14 residues. CDR1 is SEHNR and CDR2 is FQNEAQ in the germline V gene (reference sequence). CDR3 amino acids: CASSPHGGGNEQFF. CDR3 bases: TGTGCCAGCAGCCCCCACGGGGGGGGCAATGAGCAGTTCTTC.

This rearrangement joins TRBV11-2 to TRBJ1-4, with 9 bases that match TRBD1. Germline V gives CDR1 SGHAT, CDR2 FQNNGV. This CDR3 region has 16 residues. The trim removed 5 bases at V and 7 bases at J, leaving 11 bases unmatched. For the CDR3, the DNA is TGTGCCAGCAGCACGTTCCTGACAGGGGGACGTGAAAAACTGTTTTTT. As protein: CASSTFLTGGREKLFF.

This clone appeared once. The chain joins TRBV14 to TRBJ2-7; perhaps TRBD1 as D (6 bases). The CDR3 consists of 14 residues. V shed 1 base and J shed 5 bases, with 12 bases lying between them. Germline V gene sequence: CDR1 SGHDN, CDR2 FVKESK. CDR3 coding DNA: TGTGCCAGCAGCCAAGGAACAGGGCACCACGAGCAGTACTTC. Residues: CASSQGTGHHEQYF.

The chain carries TRBV19 and TRBJ2-7, with D tentatively TRBD2 (6 bases). The CDR3 is 14 residues long. With 6 bases removed from V and 0 bases from J, the gap between germline ends came to 12 bases. Germline V gene data show CDR1 as LNHDA and CDR2 as SQIVND (reference sequence). This CDR3 is CASSGRRSSYEQYF. CDR3 nucleotides: TGTGCCAGTAGCGGGAGAAGGAGCTCCTACGAGCAGTACTTC.

This clone is a singleton in its sample. This chain uses TRBV6-1 with TRBJ1-1, with 7 bases that match TRBD1. CDR3 length: 13 amino acids. The trim removed 7 bases at V and 4 bases at J, leaving 6 bases unmatched. CDR1 is MNHNS, CDR2 SASEGT, per germline. The CDR3 reads CASKVTGVTEAFF. DNA of the CDR3: TGTGCCAGCAAAGTCACAGGGGTCACTGAAGCTTTCTTT.

The chain is built from TRBV10-3 and TRBJ1-1, with TRBD1 identical over 11 bases. There are 14 residues in the CDR3. The V gene's germline CDR1 is ENHRY and CDR2 SYGVKD. The J segment lost 7 bases and the V segment lost 6 bases, leaving 7 bases of the junction unmatched. CDR3 in amino acids: CAISQLGTGGEAFF. CDR3 nucleotides: TGTGCCATCAGCCAACTTGGGACAGGGGGTGAAGCTTTCTTT.

J is TRBJ1-2 and V is TRBV15; 7 bases agree with TRBD1. V was pared by 4 bases and J by 3 bases, with 8 bases of the junction left unmatched. Per germline, CDR1 LNHNV and CDR2 YYDKDF (reference sequence). There are 15 residues in the CDR3. The CDR3 nucleotides read TGTGCCACCAGCAAAACCGGGACAGAGTACTATGGCTACACCTTC. It codes for CATSKTGTEYYGYTF.

This clone occurred once. The J gene is TRBJ2-6, the V gene TRBV5-4, with a weak D call TRBD2 (5 bases). CDR1 and CDR2 (germline): SGHNT, YYREEE (reference sequence). The V and J ends lost 2 bases and 4 bases respectively, with 10 bases between them. There are 15 residues in the CDR3. CDR3 sequence (DNA): TGTGCCAGCAGCTTCGGGATAGCGGGGGCCAACGTCCTGACTTTC. Residues: CASSFGIAGANVLTF.

The chain links TRBV7-2 to TRBJ1-6; 7 positions agree with TRBD1. The CDR3 spans 15 residues. The V gene's germline CDR1 is SGHTA and CDR2 FQGNSA. Trimming at V came to 5 bases and at J to 9 bases, leaving 10 bases not matched to a gene. The CDR3 DNA is TGTGCCAGCAGCCAATCAGGGGGTCGGGCTTCACCCCTCCACTTT. It is translated as CASSQSGGRASPLHF.

This clone came up once. CDR3 DNA sequence: TGTGCCAGCAGTCCGGACAGGTTGAACACTGAAGCTTTCTTT. Residues: CASSPDRLNTEAFF. This chain joins TRBV6-5 and TRBJ1-1; 7 bases agree with TRBD1. Germline-derived CDR1 and CDR2 are MNHEY and SVGAGI. The CDR3 spans 14 residues. The J segment lost 0 bases and the V segment lost 5 bases, leaving 3 bases of the junction unmatched.

The rearrangement uses TRBV14 and TRBJ1-2, with TRBD1 matching 8 bases. The CDR3 is made up of 16 amino acids. Germline values: CDR1 SGHDN, CDR2 FVKESK. V was pared by 2 bases and J by 6 bases, with 11 bases of the junction left unmatched. The CDR3 spells CASSQKKSGGFDGYTF. The CDR3 nucleotides are TGTGCCAGCAGCCAAAAAAAATCAGGGGGCTTTGATGGCTACACCTTC.

The chain employs TRBV6-1 and TRBJ2-3; TRBD2 aligns across 9 bases. The V gene end was trimmed by 1 base and the J gene end by 2 bases; junction bases not matched to a gene: 4. The length of the CDR3 is 16 residues. Germline CDR1 and CDR2: MNHNS and SASEGT. For the CDR3, the DNA is TGTGCCAGCAGTGAAGGTAGCGGGAGTTCCACAGATACGCAGTATTTT. As protein: CASSEGSGSSTDTQYF.

The CDR3: CASSDRIGTGAYTLTEAFF. The DNA of the CDR3 is TGTGCCAGCAGTGATCGAATTGGGACAGGGGCTTACACCCTCACTGAAGCTTTCTTT. This sequence joins TRBV6-1 and TRBJ1-1, with 10 bases lining up with TRBD1. V trimming: 3 bases; J trimming: 4 bases; junction bases outside the gene matches: 17. This CDR3 has 19 amino acids. The germline CDR1 and CDR2 sequences are MNHNS and SASEGT.

This rearrangement joins TRBV15 to TRBJ2-1; 10 nucleotides align to TRBD2. The V segment lost 0 bases and the J segment 6 bases; nucleotides outside the gene matches: 8. The germline V gene has CDR1 LNHNV and CDR2 YYDKDF (reference sequence). This CDR3 is 17 amino acids long. Here the CDR3 reads CATSRDRLAGVANEQFF. For the CDR3, the DNA is TGTGCCACCAGCAGAGATCGTCTAGCGGGAGTCGCCAATGAGCAGTTCTTC.

The V call is TRBV7-3, the J call TRBJ1-1; 9 bases match TRBD1. Germline CDR1 and CDR2: SGHTA and FQGTGA. Unmatched junction bases numbered 6, after V lost 0 bases and J lost 1 base. The CDR3 is 17 amino acids. The CDR3 protein is CASSLTMWGQGNTEAFF. CDR3 nucleotide sequence: TGTGCCAGCAGCTTAACGATGTGGGGACAGGGGAACACTGAAGCTTTCTTT.

V gene TRBV5-6 combines with J gene TRBJ2-4; 7 bases line up with TRBD2. The germline V gene encodes CDR1 SGHDT and CDR2 YYEEEE. The CDR3 has 18 residues. The V segment lost 0 bases and the J segment 0 bases; nucleotides outside the gene matches: 9. CDR3 region: CASSLVSSGELAKNIQYF. In nucleotides, the CDR3 is TGTGCCAGCAGCTTGGTGTCTAGCGGAGAACTAGCCAAAAACATTCAGTACTTC.

The gene calls are TRBV19 and TRBJ1-4, with 10 bases that match TRBD1. This CDR3 region has 14 residues. V shed 6 bases and J 7 bases; nucleotides not matched to a gene: 5. Germline CDR1 LNHDA, CDR2 SQIVND (reference sequence). CDR3 residues: CASRVTGGREKLFF. CDR3 sequence (DNA): TGTGCCAGTAGGGTGACAGGGGGCCGTGAAAAACTGTTTTTT.

The V gene is TRBV7-9, the J gene TRBJ1-1; maybe TRBD1 (5 bases). The CDR3 contains 17 residues. The germline V and J ends were trimmed by 5 bases and 0 bases, with 19 bases remaining between them. Germline V gene lookup returns CDR1 SEHNR and CDR2 FQNEAQ (reference sequence). CDR3 sequence: CASSVGLIGVMNTEAFF. The CDR3 region has the DNA TGTGCCAGCAGCGTCGGTCTAATAGGGGTCATGAACACTGAAGCTTTCTTT.

With respect to this clone: Other nucleotide sequences in the sample specify the same CDR3. This chain connects TRBV28 to TRBJ1-2; D perhaps matches TRBD1 (5 bases). The CDR3 has 12 amino acids. V gave up 2 bases and J gave up 5 bases, with 6 bases separating them. Germline CDR1 and CDR2: MDHEN and SYDVKM. The DNA for the CDR3 is TGTGCCAGCAGTTTAGCAGGGTATGGCTACACCTTC. Protein product: CASSLAGYGYTF.

V is TRBV5-4 and J is TRBJ1-3; TRBD1 aligns across 7 bases. CDR1 and CDR2 from the germline V gene are SGHNT and YYREEE (reference sequence). Trimming cost V 4 bases and J 2 bases; bases outside gene matches: 12. The CDR3 consists of 17 residues. The CDR3 here is CASSVGGTGVPGNTIYF. The CDR3 DNA reads TGTGCCAGCAGCGTAGGGGGTACAGGGGTTCCTGGAAACACCATATATTTT.

The chain links TRBV28 to TRBJ2-1, with a tentative D call TRBD2 (5 bases). V was pared by 6 bases and J by 6 bases, with 24 bases between. CDR1 is MDHEN and CDR2 is SYDVKM in the germline V gene. The CDR3 is 17 residues long. CDR3 nucleotides: TGTGCCAGCAGCCACCGGACGGGGATAGCGAAAGTCAATGAGCAGTTCTTC. Protein sequence: CASSHRTGIAKVNEQFF. Looking up the rest from reference TRBV28 and TRBJ2-1 gives the full variable domain: DVKVTQSSRYLVKRTGEKVFLECVQDMDHENMFWYRQDPGLGLRLIYFSYDVKMKEKGDIPEGYSVSREKKERFSLILESASTNQTSMYLCASSHRTGIAKVNEQFFGPGTRLTVL.

The rearrangement joins TRBV27 to TRBJ2-1; 7 positions match TRBD1. V shed 0 bases and J 7 bases; nucleotides not matched to a gene: 6. The CDR3 extends over 15 amino acids. In germline, CDR1 is MNHEY, CDR2 SMNVEV (reference sequence). The DNA of the CDR3 is TGTGCCAGCAGTTTATCGGCAGGGGGTTGGAATGAGCAGTTCTTC. It yields the protein CASSLSAGGWNEQFF.

The rearrangement uses TRBV18 and TRBJ1-5; the D is unclear. Germline V gene sequence: CDR1 KGHSH, CDR2 LQKENI. Between the trimmed V and J ends, which lost 4 bases and 0 bases, there was a span of 7 bases. CDR3 size: 14 residues. CDR3 sequence: CASSRDSSNQPQHF. As DNA, the CDR3 is TGTGCCAGCTCACGAGATAGTAGCAATCAGCCCCAGCATTTT.

The chain is built from TRBV28 and TRBJ2-3; 8 positions agree with TRBD2. This CDR3 comprises 13 residues. The V gene's germline CDR1 is MDHEN and CDR2 SYDVKM. The V segment lost 3 bases and the J segment 6 bases; nucleotides outside the gene matches: 2. CDR3 sequence reads: CASSFRGGDTQYF. CDR3 sequence (DNA): TGTGCCAGCAGTTTTCGGGGGGGTGATACGCAGTATTTT.

The chain joins TRBV6-4 to TRBJ2-2, with 9 bases lining up with TRBD2. The ends lost 0 bases at V and 3 bases at J; junction bases unmatched: 8. CDR3 size: 18 residues. Germline V gives CDR1 MRHNA, CDR2 SNTAGT. As DNA, the CDR3 is TGTGCCAGCAGTGACTCGGGGGCTAGCGGGACTCACACCGGGGAGCTGTTTTTT. Its translation is CASSDSGASGTHTGELFF.

CDR3 nucleotides: TGTGCCAGCAGGCTCGACAGGGGGATGAACACTGAAGCTTTCTTT. Translating gives CASRLDRGMNTEAFF. The V call is TRBV5-4, the J call TRBJ1-1, with 9 bases matching TRBD1. The CDR3 sequence is 15 residues long. V gave up 5 bases and J gave up 0 bases; unmatched junction bases: 5. In germline, CDR1 is SGHNT, CDR2 YYREEE (reference sequence).